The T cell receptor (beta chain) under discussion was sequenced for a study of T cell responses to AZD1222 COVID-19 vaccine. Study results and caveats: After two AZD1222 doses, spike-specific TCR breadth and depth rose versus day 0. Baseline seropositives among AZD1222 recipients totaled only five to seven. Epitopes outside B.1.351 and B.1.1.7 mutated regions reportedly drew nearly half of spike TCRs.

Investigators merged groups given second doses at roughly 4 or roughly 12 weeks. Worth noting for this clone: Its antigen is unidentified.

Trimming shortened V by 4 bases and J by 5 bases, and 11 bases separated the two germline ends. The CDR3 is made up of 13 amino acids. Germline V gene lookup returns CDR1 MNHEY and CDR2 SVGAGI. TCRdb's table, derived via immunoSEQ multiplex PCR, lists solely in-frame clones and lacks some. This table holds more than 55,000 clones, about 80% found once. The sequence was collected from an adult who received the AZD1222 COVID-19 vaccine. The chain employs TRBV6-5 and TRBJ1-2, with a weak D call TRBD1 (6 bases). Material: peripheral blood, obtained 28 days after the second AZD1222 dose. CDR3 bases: TGTGCCAGCAGTTTGGACAGTTTATATGGCTACACCTTC. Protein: CASSLDSLYGYTF.